The 14 T cell receptor beta chains presented below share a single source sample, sequenced in a study of human T cells and chemical hapten exposure. Each CDR3 protein gets one entry after TCRdb re-called the RACE reads with MiXCR. Of approximately 85,000 distinct CDR3 sequences in the sample, 10% were seen once. Noted time point: patch test 2, 6 weeks after DPC sensitization. Treatment in this sample: therapeutic diphenylcyclopropenone sensitization with weekly scalp DPC. Here the sequenced sample was whole blood, taken in connection with sensitization to the hapten diphenylcyclopropenone (DPC). The receptors here all came from a woman aged 25 to 39 with alopecia areata. Some clones in this sample may be carry-over from other donors' samples.

This clonotype was counted many times. The chain joins TRBV28 to TRBJ2-2; unclear D gene. Germline assignment: CDR1 MDHEN and CDR2 SYDVKM. The V end was cut by 4 bases, the J end by 4 bases, with 4 bases between. The CDR3 totals 12 residues. The CDR3 DNA reads as TGTGCCAGCAGTTCACCCACCGGGGAGCTGTTTTTT. Amino acid sequence: CASSSPTGELFF.

This clonotype was recorded many times. The CDR3 region is CASSSRAGGSTDTQYF. CDR3 DNA: TGTGCCAGCAGCTCCCGGGCGGGGGGGAGTACAGATACGCAGTATTTT. The genes are TRBV7-2 and TRBJ2-3; TRBD2 matches at 9 bases. The CDR3 is made up of 16 amino acids. V gave up 4 bases and J gave up 3 bases; unmatched junction bases: 8. Germline CDR1 reads SGHTA; CDR2 reads FQGNSA.

This clonotype was found a few times. This chain uses TRBV7-9 with TRBJ2-3; D is unresolved. V was shortened by 6 bases and J by 7 bases, with 11 bases between the two germline ends. Germline CDR1 SEHNR, CDR2 FQNEAQ (reference sequence). The CDR3 covers 12 residues. The CDR3 sequence is CASSSEANTQYF. CDR3 bases: TGTGCCAGCAGTTCAGAGGCGAATACGCAGTATTTT.

There are a few counts of this clonotype. Here the CDR3 reads CASSPSTGNSPLHF. CDR3 coding DNA: TGTGCCAGCAGTCCAAGTACAGGAAATTCACCCCTCCACTTT. The gene calls are TRBV28 and TRBJ1-6; D may be TRBD1 (5 bases). With 5 bases removed from V and 7 bases from J, the gap between germline ends came to 12 bases. Looked up from germline, CDR1 is MDHEN and CDR2 is SYDVKM. This CDR3 contains 14 residues.

The J gene is TRBJ2-7, the V gene TRBV6-2 or TRBV6-3; 12 bases agree with TRBD1. Germline-derived CDR1 and CDR2 are MNHEY and SVGEGT. The CDR3 sequence is 15 residues long. J lost 4 bases, V lost 6 bases, and 7 bases had no gene match. For the CDR3, the DNA is TGTGCCAGCAGGTCCGGGACAGGGGGCCGGTACGAGCAGTACTTC. It is translated as CASRSGTGGRYEQYF.

This chain uses TRBV2 with TRBJ1-5, with 12 bases that match TRBD1. CDR1 is SNHLY and CDR2 is FYNNEI in the germline V gene. V was pared by 6 bases and J by 0 bases, with 9 bases of the junction left unmatched. The CDR3 is made up of 18 amino acids. The CDR3 reads CASRERDRGLYSNQPQHF. In DNA form, the CDR3 reads TGTGCCAGCAGGGAGCGGGACAGGGGGCTTTATAGCAATCAGCCCCAGCATTTT.

V gene TRBV28 combines with J gene TRBJ2-5; D may match TRBD1 or TRBD2 (5 bases each). Germline V CDR1 and CDR2: MDHEN, SYDVKM. This CDR3 has 14 amino acids. Trimming removed 3 bases from V and 1 base from J, with 9 bases in between. CDR3: CASSFFGAQETQYF. The DNA of the CDR3 is TGTGCCAGCAGTTTCTTCGGGGCCCAAGAGACCCAGTACTTC.

This clonotype was seen ten or more times. The chain has TRBV6-5 and TRBJ1-3; tentative D call: TRBD1 (5 bases). The germline CDR1 and CDR2 sequences are MNHEY and SVGAGI. This CDR3 spans 15 amino acids. Trimming cost V 6 bases and J 2 bases, with 14 bases left between them. The CDR3, as DNA: TGTGCCAGCAGCCCTGACAGATTAACTGGAAACACCATATATTTT. Translating gives CASSPDRLTGNTIYF.

This clonotype appeared many times. CDR3 nucleotide sequence: TGTGCCAGCAGTTGGACCGAAAAGACCCAGTACTTC. Translation: CASSWTEKTQYF. The chain joins TRBV6-2 or TRBV6-3 to TRBJ2-5; D gene unclear. This CDR3 comprises 12 residues. Trimming removed 4 bases from V and 6 bases from J, with 9 bases in between. The germline V gene encodes CDR1 MNHEY and CDR2 SVGEGT.

In its sample, this clonotype was seen once. The CDR3 DNA is TGTGCCAGCAGCATCTCTAGCGGACTAGCCAAAAACATTCAGTACTTC. Its protein product is CASSISSGLAKNIQYF. This rearrangement joins TRBV7-2 to TRBJ2-4, with TRBD2 matching over 7 bases. After removal of 5 bases from V and 0 bases from J, the junction contained 7 bases not matched to a gene. CDR1 and CDR2 (germline): SGHTA, FQGNSA. The CDR3 sequence is 16 residues long.

This clonotype was counted at least ten times. The chain couples TRBV5-1 to TRBJ2-1; unclear D gene. Trimming stripped 4 bases from V and 0 bases from J, with 5 bases between. CDR1 SGHRS and CDR2 YFSETQ come from the germline V gene. There are 13 residues in the CDR3. CDR3 loop: CASSQSSYNEQFF. The CDR3 DNA reads as TGCGCCAGCAGCCAAAGCTCCTACAATGAGCAGTTCTTC.

This clonotype was picked up many times. This rearrangement joins TRBV5-1 to TRBJ2-3; 10 nucleotides line up with TRBD2. CDR1 and CDR2 from the germline V gene are SGHRS and YFSETQ. The junction had 6 bases not matched to a gene; V was cut back by 4 bases and J by 4 bases. The CDR3 consists of 15 residues. CDR3 sequence (DNA): TGCGCCAGCAGCCCGGCTAGCGGGAGTGCAGATACGCAGTATTTT. Translating it yields CASSPASGSADTQYF.

Ten or more counts support this clonotype. The J gene is TRBJ2-7, the V gene TRBV7-9; possibly TRBD2 for D (5 bases). With 2 bases removed from V and 3 bases from J, the gap between germline ends came to 5 bases. The CDR3 has 12 amino acids. CDR1 is SEHNR, CDR2 FQNEAQ, per germline (reference sequence). CDR3 bases: TGTGCCAGCAGCTTAAGCGGCTACGAGCAGTACTTC. This translates into CASSLSGYEQYF.

V gene TRBV12-3 or TRBV12-4 combines with J gene TRBJ2-3, with 8 bases that match TRBD2. CDR3 size: 14 residues. V lost 6 bases and J lost 4; bases outside the gene matches: 6. CDR3 region: CASSRGGQADTQYF. The CDR3 DNA reads as TGTGCCAGCAGCCGGGGGGGGCAAGCAGATACGCAGTATTTT.